The 5 T cell receptor beta chains below all came from one sample that was sequenced in a study of blood T cell repertoires in COVID-19. Repertoires were generated with immunoSEQ multiplex PCR, while TCRdb's copy carries only in-frame clones and drops some. The sample includes roughly 100,000 clones, roughly 92% of them seen just once. Sample: peripheral blood. Every receptor here comes from a woman in her 50s with COVID-19, enrolled during active disease.

This clone was seen more than once but under ten times. The rearrangement uses TRBV7-8 and TRBJ2-7, with TRBD2 matching over 12 bases. The germline gives CDR1 SGHVS, CDR2 FQNEAQ. The ends lost 8 bases at V and 0 bases at J; junction bases unmatched: 5. The CDR3 covers 15 residues. The CDR3 sequence: CASSSTSGGSYEQYF. The CDR3 DNA reads TGTGCCAGCTCTTCGACTAGCGGGGGCTCCTACGAGCAGTACTTC.

This clone came up a few times. The V call is TRBV6-2 or TRBV6-3, the J call TRBJ2-4; TRBD2 matches 7 bases. V shed 4 bases, J shed 6 bases, and the junction held 6 bases outside the gene matches. CDR1 and CDR2 from the germline V gene are MNHEY and SVGEGT. The length of the CDR3 is 14 residues. The CDR3 nucleotides read TGTGCCAGCAGTTTCGCGGGGGATGTAAACATTCAGTACTTC. It translates to CASSFAGDVNIQYF.

The chain carries TRBV7-9 and TRBJ1-4; possible D gene TRBD1, 6 bases. The CDR3 loop spans 15 amino acids. Germline V gives CDR1 SEHNR, CDR2 FQNEAQ (reference sequence). V was trimmed by 1 base and J by 6 bases, leaving 12 bases between them. The CDR3 DNA reads TGTGCCAGCAGCTTAGGGTCAGGGGTAGATGAAAAACTGTTTTTT. Its translation is CASSLGSGVDEKLFF.

The chain recombines TRBV7-9 with TRBJ1-3; D is unclear. There are 13 residues in the CDR3. Germline CDR1 is SEHNR and CDR2 is FQNEAQ (reference sequence). Trimming took 1 base from V and 6 from J, leaving 7 bases between them. The CDR3 bases are TGTGCCAGCAGCTTAGGGAGACTAAACACCATATATTTT. Its protein product is CASSLGRLNTIYF.

The CDR3 coding sequence is TGTGCCAGCAGCGTAGCGCAGGGTAGGGATACGCAGTATTTT. It codes for CASSVAQGRDTQYF. The chain recombines TRBV9 with TRBJ2-3; D is possibly TRBD1 (5 bases). The CDR3 contains 14 residues. V lost 0 bases and J lost 6, with 11 bases in between. Germline V gene lookup returns CDR1 SGDLS and CDR2 YYNGEE.